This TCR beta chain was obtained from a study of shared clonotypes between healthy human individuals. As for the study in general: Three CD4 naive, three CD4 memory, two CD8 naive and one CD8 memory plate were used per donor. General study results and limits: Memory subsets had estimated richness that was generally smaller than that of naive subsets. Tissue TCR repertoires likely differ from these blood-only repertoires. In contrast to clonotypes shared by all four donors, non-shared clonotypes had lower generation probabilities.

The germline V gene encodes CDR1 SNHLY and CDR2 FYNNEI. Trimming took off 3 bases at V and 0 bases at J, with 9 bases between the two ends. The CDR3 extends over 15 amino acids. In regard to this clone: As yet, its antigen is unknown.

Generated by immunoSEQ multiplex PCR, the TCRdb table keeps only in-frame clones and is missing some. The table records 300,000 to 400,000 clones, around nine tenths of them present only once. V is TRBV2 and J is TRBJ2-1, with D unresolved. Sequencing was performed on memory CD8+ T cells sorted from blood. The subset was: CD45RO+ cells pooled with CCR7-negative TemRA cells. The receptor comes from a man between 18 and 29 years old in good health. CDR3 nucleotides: TGTGCCAGCAGTGAGACCTTGAGCTCCTACAATGAGCAGTTCTTC. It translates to CASSETLSSYNEQFF.